The 17 T cell receptor beta chains given below trace back to one sample, sequenced in a study of blood T cell repertoires in COVID-19. Repertoires were generated with immunoSEQ multiplex PCR, while TCRdb's copy carries only in-frame clones and drops some. In the table there are some 300,000 clones, less than 90% of which are singletons. Sequenced material: peripheral blood. These receptors were collected from a woman in her 70s with COVID-19, enrolled during active disease.

V and J are TRBV3-1 (or the pseudogene TRBV3-2) and TRBJ1-3; D remains ambiguous. The CDR3 consists of 13 residues. Germline CDR1 LGHDT, CDR2 YNNKEL (reference sequence). Trimming removed 2 bases from V and 4 bases from J, with 6 bases in between. The CDR3 region is CASSQTQGNTIYF. CDR3 nucleotides: TGTGCCAGCAGCCAAACGCAGGGAAACACCATATATTTT.

The chain carries TRBV28 and TRBJ2-7, with D hard to call. Trimming took off 2 bases at V and 2 bases at J, with 4 bases between the two ends. Germline V gene sequence: CDR1 MDHEN, CDR2 SYDVKM. The CDR3 sequence is 12 residues long. The CDR3 region is CASSLSTYEQYF. In nucleotides, the CDR3 is TGTGCCAGCAGTTTAAGCACCTACGAGCAGTACTTC.

The chain joins TRBV18 to TRBJ1-3, with TRBD1 identical over 8 bases. The junction had 17 bases not matched to a gene; V was cut back by 3 bases and J by 7 bases. The germline V gene encodes CDR1 KGHSH and CDR2 LQKENI. This CDR3 has 18 residues. The CDR3 nucleotides read TGTGCCAGCTCACCGCTCGCCGGACAGGGTACGTCGCGGAACACCATATATTTT. Its protein product is CASSPLAGQGTSRNTIYF.

This rearrangement joins TRBV5-1 to TRBJ2-2; D uncertain. In germline, CDR1 is SGHRS, CDR2 YFSETQ. This CDR3 is 15 amino acids long. Trimming cost V 0 bases and J 3 bases, with 9 bases left between them. CDR3 coding DNA: TGCGCCAGCAGCTTGGAAGTAGCAGACACCGGGGAGCTGTTTTTT. Translation gives CASSLEVADTGELFF.

This chain links TRBV19 with TRBJ1-3; D gene uncertain. The CDR3 sequence is 16 residues long. The germline CDR1 and CDR2 sequences are LNHDA and SQIVND (reference sequence). V dropped 7 bases and J dropped 0 bases, with 16 bases sitting between them. The CDR3 DNA is TGTGCCAGTACCTCAGGACTTTCTTTCTCTGGAAACACCATATATTTT. This codes for CASTSGLSFSGNTIYF.

The chain uses TRBV4-1 and TRBJ1-6, with 8 bases identical to TRBD1. Per the germline V gene, CDR1 is MGHRA and CDR2 is YSYEKL. Trimming at V came to 3 bases and at J to 6 bases, leaving 7 bases not matched to a gene. This CDR3 region has 16 residues. CDR3 bases: TGCGCCAGCAGCCACCCTGCACAGGGGGTTAATTCACCCCTCCACTTT. Translation: CASSHPAQGVNSPLHF.

V usage is TRBV6-5 and J usage is TRBJ1-1; no firm D call. Deletions cut 4 bases from V and 1 base from J, with 7 bases between. In germline, CDR1 is MNHEY, CDR2 SVGAGI. This CDR3 is built from 13 residues. The CDR3 loop reads CASSWASNTEAFF. The CDR3 region has the DNA TGTGCCAGCAGTTGGGCGTCGAACACTGAAGCTTTCTTT.

V usage is TRBV29-1 and J usage is TRBJ1-1, with no clear D. The CDR3 runs to 11 residues. The V and J ends lost 7 bases and 3 bases respectively, with 9 bases between them. The germline gives CDR1 SQVTM, CDR2 ANQGSEA. CDR3 residues: CSAGRDTEAFF. CDR3 sequence (DNA): TGCAGCGCTGGGCGAGACACTGAAGCTTTCTTT.

The chain carries TRBV19 and TRBJ2-2; D is perhaps TRBD2 (6 bases). Trimming removed 3 bases at V and 0 bases at J, with 17 bases between. CDR3 length equals 18 residues. Germline CDR1 LNHDA, CDR2 SQIVND (reference sequence). CDR3 bases: TGTGCCAGTAGTATTTGGGGACGGGAGACCGCGAACACCGGGGAGCTGTTTTTT. This encodes CASSIWGRETANTGELFF.

This chain links TRBV7-9 with TRBJ1-2, with D uncertain. In germline, CDR1 is SEHNR, CDR2 FQNEAQ (reference sequence). The V end lost 8 bases, the J end lost 4 bases, and 20 bases lay between the germline ends. The CDR3 runs 15 residues. The chain's CDR3 is CASRSSGQALYGYTF. The DNA for the CDR3 is TGTGCCAGCCGTTCAAGTGGGCAGGCCCTCTATGGCTACACCTTC.

The chain links TRBV6-2 or TRBV6-3 to TRBJ2-7, with D possibly matching TRBD1 (6 bases). The germline CDR1 and CDR2 sequences are MNHEY and SVGEGT. Trimming took off 0 bases at V and 2 bases at J, with 11 bases between the two ends. The CDR3 spans 15 residues. This chain's CDR3 is CASSYSTYRAYEQYF. Written as DNA, the CDR3 is TGTGCCAGCAGTTACTCGACGTACAGGGCCTACGAGCAGTACTTC.

The chain has TRBV24-1 and TRBJ1-2; 11 bases align to TRBD1. CDR1 KGHDR and CDR2 SFDVKD come from the germline V gene. Trimming removed 5 bases from V and 8 bases from J; junction bases left unmatched: 6. This CDR3 region has 14 residues. The CDR3 bases are TGTGCCACCAGTGCGGGACAGGGGGTTAGAGGCTACACCTTC. It is translated as CATSAGQGVRGYTF.

The rearrangement uses TRBV3-1 (or the pseudogene TRBV3-2) and TRBJ1-2; D is undetermined. V was shortened by 0 bases and J by 5 bases, with 10 bases between the two germline ends. The CDR3 consists of 14 residues. CDR1 and CDR2 from the germline V gene are LGHDT and YNNKEL (reference sequence). CDR3 protein: CASSQENRLYGYTF. The CDR3 DNA follows: TGTGCCAGCAGCCAAGAAAATCGACTTTATGGCTACACCTTC.

V usage is TRBV11-2 and J usage is TRBJ1-1; D is unclear. From germline, CDR1 is SGHAT and CDR2 FQNNGV. V lost 8 bases, J lost 4 bases, and 8 bases lay in between. The CDR3 runs to 11 residues. The CDR3 protein is CASGVGTEAFF. The CDR3 region has the DNA TGTGCCAGCGGAGTCGGCACTGAAGCTTTCTTT.

This chain joins TRBV5-4 and TRBJ2-3; D not resolved. Trimming cost V 0 bases and J 5 bases, with 13 bases left between them. CDR3 size: 15 residues. CDR1 is SGHNT, CDR2 YYREEE, per germline (reference sequence). The CDR3: CASSLAWVERDTQYF. DNA of the CDR3: TGTGCCAGCAGCTTGGCTTGGGTTGAGCGAGATACGCAGTATTTT.

The chain has TRBV3-1 (or the pseudogene TRBV3-2) and TRBJ2-5, with D perhaps matching TRBD2 (6 bases). V dropped 4 bases and J dropped 5 bases, with 14 bases sitting between them. Germline V gene data show CDR1 as LGHDT and CDR2 as YNNKEL (reference sequence). The CDR3 is 14 amino acids. The CDR3 DNA is TGTGCCAGCAGCCTTTGGGGGAGGTCGGAGACCCAGTACTTC. Translation: CASSLWGRSETQYF.

This clone was seen a few times. The genes are TRBV9 and TRBJ2-7; possible D gene TRBD1, 5 bases. Trimming took 3 bases from V and 2 from J, leaving 12 bases between them. Per the germline V gene, CDR1 is SGDLS and CDR2 is YYNGEE. This CDR3 is built from 14 residues. The CDR3 loop is CASSGRQLPYEQYF. CDR3 sequence (DNA): TGTGCCAGCAGCGGAAGACAGCTACCCTACGAGCAGTACTTC.